Below are 8 T cell receptor beta chains sequenced from a single sample in a study of radiotherapy plus CTLA-4 blockade in lung cancer. The data were produced by immunoSEQ multiplex PCR, yet TCRdb's version contains in-frame clones alone and is incomplete. Of approximately 52,000 clones in the sample, 75% to 85% are singletons; the top ten hold around 8.8%. Source: peripheral blood, taken from a patient treated with radiotherapy plus ipilimumab. These receptors came from a human donor with non-small cell lung cancer who had a complete response to radiotherapy plus ipilimumab.

V gene TRBV5-1 combines with J gene TRBJ1-3; TRBD1 matches at 9 bases. This CDR3 region has 17 residues. J lost 0 bases, V lost 5 bases, and 9 bases had no gene match. Germline values: CDR1 SGHRS, CDR2 YFSETQ. DNA of the CDR3: TGCGCCAGCAGTCCCGGGACAGGGTTGAGCTCTGGAAACACCATATATTTT. Its protein product is CASSPGTGLSSGNTIYF.

V is TRBV7-2 and J is TRBJ2-6; 9 bases agree with TRBD1. The CDR3 is 18 residues long. V gave up 7 bases and J gave up 8 bases; unmatched junction bases: 18. Germline assignment: CDR1 SGHTA and CDR2 FQGNSA. CDR3 nucleotide sequence: TGTGCCAGCATCGGCTTCCCGGGACAGGGAGGGATCACCAACGTCCTGACTTTC. It specifies CASIGFPGQGGITNVLTF.

The chain uses TRBV15 and TRBJ1-1; D unclear. The germline V and J ends were trimmed by 0 bases and 9 bases, with 14 bases remaining between them. This CDR3 has 14 residues. Germline CDR1 and CDR2: LNHNV and YYDKDF (reference sequence). CDR3 in amino acids: CATSRESGSLKAFF. The CDR3, as DNA: TGTGCCACCAGCAGAGAAAGTGGTAGCCTTAAAGCTTTCTTT.

This chain joins TRBV5-4 and TRBJ1-1; no reliable D call. The CDR3 is made up of 12 amino acids. The germline V gene encodes CDR1 SGHNT and CDR2 YYREEE (reference sequence). V was trimmed by 1 base and J by 3 bases, leaving 4 bases between them. CDR3 sequence (DNA): TGTGCCAGCAGCTTGATAGACACTGAAGCTTTCTTT. It translates to CASSLIDTEAFF.

The chain joins TRBV7-9 to TRBJ1-1; D is undetermined. CDR1 is SEHNR and CDR2 is FQNEAQ in the germline V gene (reference sequence). Trimming shortened V by 5 bases and J by 2 bases, and 12 bases separated the two germline ends. This CDR3 contains 14 residues. Written as DNA, the CDR3 is TGTGCCAGCAGCCAATTAGCAGTAAACACTGAAGCTTTCTTT. Its protein is CASSQLAVNTEAFF.

The rearrangement uses TRBV30 and TRBJ1-2; 8 positions agree with TRBD1. The germline gives CDR1 GTSNPN, CDR2 SVGIG (reference sequence). Trimming took 5 bases from V and 7 from J; bases not matched to a gene: 18. This CDR3 has 16 residues. This CDR3 reads CAWFGQGKRGGSGYTF. CDR3 DNA sequence: TGTGCCTGGTTTGGACAGGGAAAGCGAGGAGGGAGTGGCTACACCTTC.

The CDR3 DNA is TGTGCCAGCAGTTCCGCGGGCCGCCGCTACACCTTC. This gives the protein CASSSAGRRYTF. V and J are TRBV27 and TRBJ1-2; D unclear. Trimming removed 4 bases from V and 9 bases from J, with 12 bases in between. This CDR3 is 12 amino acids long. Germline V gene lookup returns CDR1 MNHEY and CDR2 SMNVEV (reference sequence).

The chain recombines TRBV30 with TRBJ2-3; D uncertain. The CDR3 runs 15 residues. Trimming pared 1 base from V and 0 bases from J, leaving 11 bases between. CDR1 GTSNPN and CDR2 SVGIG come from the germline V gene (reference sequence). The CDR3 DNA reads as TGTGCCTGGAGTGGCAACGGTCATAGCACAGATACGCAGTATTTT. Protein product: CAWSGNGHSTDTQYF.